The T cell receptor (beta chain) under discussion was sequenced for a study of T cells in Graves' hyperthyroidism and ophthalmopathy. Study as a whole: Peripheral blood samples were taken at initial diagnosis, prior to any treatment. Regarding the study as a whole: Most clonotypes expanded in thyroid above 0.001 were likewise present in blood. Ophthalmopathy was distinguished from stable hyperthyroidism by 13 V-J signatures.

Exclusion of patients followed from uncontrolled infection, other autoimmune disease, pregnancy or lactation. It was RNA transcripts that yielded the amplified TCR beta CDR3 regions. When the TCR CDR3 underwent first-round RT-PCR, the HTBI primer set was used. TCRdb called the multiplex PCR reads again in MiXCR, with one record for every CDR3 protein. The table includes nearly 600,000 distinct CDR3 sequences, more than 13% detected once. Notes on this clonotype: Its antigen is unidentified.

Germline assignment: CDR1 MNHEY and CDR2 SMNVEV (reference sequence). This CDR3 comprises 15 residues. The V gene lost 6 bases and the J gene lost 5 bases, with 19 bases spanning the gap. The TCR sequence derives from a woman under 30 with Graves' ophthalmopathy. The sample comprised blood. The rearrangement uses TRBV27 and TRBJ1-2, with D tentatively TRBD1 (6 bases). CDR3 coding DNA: TGTGCCAGCAGCCTCGTAAGAGGGGGAAATTATGGCTACACCTTC. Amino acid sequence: CASSLVRGGNYGYTF.